This entry lists 18 T cell receptor beta chains sequenced from one sample in a study of immune heterogeneity within non-small cell lung tumors. Genomic DNA from bulk tumor acted as the template, and about 600 ng was loaded per sample. The authors collected several far-apart biopsies from each primary tumor during surgery. Undergoing curative surgery were patients whose non-small cell lung cancer was untreated and newly diagnosed. TCR beta CDR3 amplification used multiplex PCR with 32 V and 13 J primers. One entry per CDR3 protein results from TCRdb running MiXCR on the multiplex PCR reads. Among about 3,000 distinct CDR3 sequences listed, roughly 15% were seen once. Sequencing was carried out using lung tumor tissue. These receptors were taken from a female donor with non-small cell lung cancer.

By proportion, this clonotype is medium-sized. J is TRBJ2-2 and V is TRBV9, with a tentative D call TRBD2 (5 bases). The CDR3 has 17 residues. V was pared by 3 bases and J by 1 base, with 16 bases between. Germline V CDR1 and CDR2: SGDLS, YYNGEE. The CDR3 here is CASSAPSGNKNTGELFF. CDR3 DNA sequence: TGTGCCAGCAGCGCTCCATCCGGGAACAAGAACACCGGGGAGCTGTTTTTT. Variable domain in full (rest from reference TRBV9 and TRBJ2-2): DSGVTQTPKHLITATGQRVTLRCSPRSGDLSVYWYQQSLDQGLQFLIQYYNGEERAKGNILERFSAQQFPDLHSELNLSSLELGDSALYFCASSAPSGNKNTGELFFGEGSRLTVL.

The chain links TRBV2 to TRBJ1-1; D not certain. The CDR3 contains 16 residues. Germline loops: CDR1 SNHLY, CDR2 FYNNEI. The germline V and J ends were trimmed by 2 bases and 0 bases, with 13 bases remaining between them. In DNA form, the CDR3 reads TGTGCCAGCAGTGAATCCCCGGATTCTTTGAACACTGAAGCTTTCTTT. This translates into CASSESPDSLNTEAFF.

This chain uses TRBV19 with TRBJ1-2, with a weak D call TRBD1 (6 bases). Germline lookup yields CDR1 LNHDA and CDR2 SQIVND (reference sequence). The CDR3 loop spans 15 amino acids. V lost 4 bases to trimming and J lost 4 bases, with 16 bases between them. The CDR3 sequence is CASSSRRPGAYGYTF. The CDR3 nucleotides are TGTGCCAGTAGTAGCCGCCGACCAGGGGCCTATGGCTACACCTTC.

This clonotype counts as medium-sized (0.01 to 0.1%). The gene calls are TRBV6-5 and TRBJ2-7; 10 bases match TRBD1. CDR1 and CDR2 (germline): MNHEY, SVGAGI. The length of the CDR3 is 19 residues. V lost 0 bases to trimming and J lost 7 bases; unmatched junction nucleotides: 18. This CDR3 is CASSYSRWRDRGLVVEQYF. The CDR3 DNA reads as TGTGCCAGCAGTTACTCGAGGTGGCGGGACAGGGGCCTGGTAGTGGAGCAGTACTTC.

This clonotype has only a few counts. A single base separates this from a much larger clone, so it may be a read error. A read error is likely, as this CDR3 ends without the conserved phenylalanine or tryptophan. In DNA form, the CDR3 reads TGTGCCATCAGTGAGGGGAATAGGGGGTCTGGAAACACCATATATCTT. This encodes CAISEGNRGSGNTIYL. The V call is TRBV10-3, the J call TRBJ1-3; the D gene is possibly TRBD1 (6 bases). The ends were cut back, 2 bases at V and 1 base at J, with 12 bases in the middle. The CDR3 contains 16 residues. Germline V gene sequence: CDR1 ENHRY, CDR2 SYGVKD.

This clonotype is categorized as medium-sized. The genes are TRBV30 and TRBJ2-7; D remains unclear. The CDR3 is 12 amino acids. The germline gives CDR1 GTSNPN, CDR2 SVGIG (reference sequence). V dropped 6 bases and J dropped 7 bases, with 16 bases sitting between them. The CDR3 region is CACQGLGFEQYF. CDR3 bases: TGTGCCTGTCAAGGGTTAGGGTTTGAGCAGTACTTC.

This clonotype ranks as medium-sized. The rearrangement links TRBV11-1 to TRBJ2-7; D not resolved. Germline CDR1 is SGHAT and CDR2 is FQDESV (reference sequence). This CDR3 spans 12 amino acids. V was cut by 4 bases and J by 6 bases, with 10 bases left in between. CDR3 in DNA: TGTGCCAGCAGCTCCCAGGTTCGCGAGCAGTACTTC. Translation gives CASSSQVREQYF.

This clonotype is deemed medium-sized. The chain carries TRBV9 and TRBJ2-5; 7 bases agree with TRBD1. The J segment lost 5 bases and the V segment lost 3 bases, leaving 10 bases of the junction unmatched. The CDR3 length is 15 residues. The germline V gene encodes CDR1 SGDLS and CDR2 YYNGEE. CDR3 DNA: TGTGCCAGCAGCGCCTACAGGGGAGAGGGCGAGACCCAGTACTTC. Translating it yields CASSAYRGEGETQYF.

This clonotype is medium-sized (0.01 to 0.1%). The J gene is TRBJ2-6, the V gene TRBV28; no firm D call. V was shortened by 5 bases and J by 3 bases, with 11 bases between the two germline ends. The CDR3 runs to 15 residues. Germline V gene sequence: CDR1 MDHEN, CDR2 SYDVKM. The CDR3 coding sequence is TGTGCCAGCAGTCCCTGGGGTGGTGGGGCCAACGTCCTGACTTTC. Translated: CASSPWGGGANVLTF.

This clonotype ranks as medium-sized. The chain links TRBV29-1 to TRBJ2-7, with D unclear. The V and J ends lost 4 bases and 3 bases respectively, with 10 bases between them. Germline loops: CDR1 SQVTM, CDR2 ANQGSEA. The CDR3 has 12 amino acids. CDR3 coding DNA: TGCAGCGTTGCGGAGCTTCGCTACGAGCAGTACTTC. Translation gives CSVAELRYEQYF.

This clonotype qualifies as medium-sized. The chain couples TRBV18 to TRBJ2-3, with TRBD1 identical over 7 bases. This CDR3 has 14 residues. V trimming: 2 bases; J trimming: 3 bases; junction bases outside the gene matches: 2. Per the germline V gene, CDR1 is KGHSH and CDR2 is LQKENI. The CDR3 protein is CASSPIRGTDTQYF. The CDR3 nucleotides are TGTGCCAGCTCACCAATCAGGGGGACAGATACGCAGTATTTT.

In the case of this clonotype: It may be a read error: a sequence one base away is much more abundant. The chain employs TRBV29-1 and TRBJ2-7; 7 nucleotides match TRBD1. Per the germline V gene, CDR1 is SQVTM and CDR2 is ANQGSEA. This CDR3 comprises 14 residues. J was trimmed by 5 bases and V by 4 bases; bases with no gene match: 11. CDR3 sequence (DNA): TGCAGCGTTGGCTGGAGACAGGGAAGACACGAGCAGTACTTC. Amino acid sequence: CSVGWRQGRHEQYF.

This clonotype is medium-sized. The chain links TRBV7-6 to TRBJ2-7, with TRBD2 matching over 8 bases. In germline, CDR1 is SGHVS, CDR2 FNYEAQ. The CDR3 covers 17 residues. The V and J ends lost 4 bases and 3 bases, in that order; junction bases with no gene match: 14. For the CDR3, the DNA is TGTGCCAGCAGCTCTAGTCTTCCGGGACTAGTCATCTACGAGCAGTACTTC. It yields the protein CASSSSLPGLVIYEQYF.

This clonotype rates as medium-sized. The V call is TRBV10-1, the J call TRBJ2-1, with 11 nucleotides matching TRBD2. With 5 bases clipped from V and 4 bases from J, the junction kept 7 bases outside the gene matches. CDR1 WNHNN and CDR2 SYGVQD come from the germline V gene (reference sequence). The CDR3 covers 16 residues. The CDR3 is CASSSIGTSGYNEQFF. The CDR3 DNA is TGCGCCAGCAGTTCCATCGGGACTAGCGGATACAATGAGCAGTTCTTC.

This clonotype rates as medium-sized. The CDR3: CAWRWQGNRNTQYF. CDR3 DNA sequence: TGTGCCTGGAGGTGGCAGGGTAATAGGAATACGCAGTATTTT. The chain combines TRBV30 with TRBJ2-3; D may be TRBD1 (5 bases). This CDR3 contains 14 residues. Trimming removed 3 bases from V and 7 bases from J, with 17 bases in between. Germline V gene lookup returns CDR1 GTSNPN and CDR2 SVGIG (reference sequence).

This clonotype is medium-sized in the sample. The chain uses TRBV18 and TRBJ2-5; TRBD1 agrees at 10 bases. CDR1 is KGHSH and CDR2 is LQKENI in the germline V gene. Trimming took 3 bases from V and 1 from J; bases not matched to a gene: 5. This CDR3 is built from 16 residues. The DNA for the CDR3 is TGTGCCAGCTCACCTCGGACAGGGGGTTTCCAAGAGACCCAGTACTTC. It specifies CASSPRTGGFQETQYF.

By frequency in the sample, this clonotype is medium-sized. The chain joins TRBV18 to TRBJ1-6, with D hard to call. The CDR3 has 15 residues. Germline-derived CDR1 and CDR2 are KGHSH and LQKENI. Trimming pared 6 bases from V and 6 bases from J, leaving 15 bases between. CDR3 protein: CASSLSMEFNSPLHF. The CDR3, as DNA: TGTGCCAGCTCCTTATCAATGGAGTTTAATTCACCCCTCCACTTT.

This clonotype qualifies as medium-sized (0.01 to 0.1%). The chain combines TRBV29-1 with TRBJ1-1; weak D call: TRBD1 (6 bases). This CDR3 comprises 10 residues. The germline gives CDR1 SQVTM, CDR2 ANQGSEA. V lost 7 bases to trimming and J lost 7 bases, with 10 bases between them. CDR3: CSAKTGEAFF. CDR3 coding DNA: TGCAGCGCGAAGACAGGTGAAGCTTTCTTT.